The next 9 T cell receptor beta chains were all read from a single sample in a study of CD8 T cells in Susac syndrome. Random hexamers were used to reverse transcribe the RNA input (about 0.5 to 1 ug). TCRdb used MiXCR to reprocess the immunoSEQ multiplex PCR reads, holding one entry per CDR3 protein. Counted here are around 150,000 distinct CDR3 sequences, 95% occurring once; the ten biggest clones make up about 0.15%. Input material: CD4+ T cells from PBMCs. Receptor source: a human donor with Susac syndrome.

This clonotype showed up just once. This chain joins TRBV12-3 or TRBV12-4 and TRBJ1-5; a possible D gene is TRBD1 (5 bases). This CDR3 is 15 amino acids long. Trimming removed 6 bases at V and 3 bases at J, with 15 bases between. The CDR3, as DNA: TGTGCCAGCAGGCCTGGGGGGGGTTCCAATCAGCCCCAGCATTTT. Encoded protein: CASRPGGGSNQPQHF.

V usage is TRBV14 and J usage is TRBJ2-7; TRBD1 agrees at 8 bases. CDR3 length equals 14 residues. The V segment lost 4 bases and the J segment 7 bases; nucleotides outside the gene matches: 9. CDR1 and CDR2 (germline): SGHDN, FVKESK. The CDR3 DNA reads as TGTGCCAGCAGCCGACAGGGGCCTCTGGGAGAGCAGTACTTC. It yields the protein CASSRQGPLGEQYF. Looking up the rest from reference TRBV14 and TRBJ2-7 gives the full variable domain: EAGVTQFPSHSVIEKGQTVTLRCDPISGHDNLYWYRRVMGKEIKFLLHFVKESKQDESGMPNNRFLAERTGGTYSTLKVQPAELEDSGVYFCASSRQGPLGEQYFGPGTRLTVT.

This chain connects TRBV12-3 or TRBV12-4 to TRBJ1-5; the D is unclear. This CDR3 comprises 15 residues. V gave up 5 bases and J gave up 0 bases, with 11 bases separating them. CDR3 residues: CASSPEGLSNQPQHF. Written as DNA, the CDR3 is TGTGCCAGCAGTCCCGAGGGTCTTAGCAATCAGCCCCAGCATTTT.

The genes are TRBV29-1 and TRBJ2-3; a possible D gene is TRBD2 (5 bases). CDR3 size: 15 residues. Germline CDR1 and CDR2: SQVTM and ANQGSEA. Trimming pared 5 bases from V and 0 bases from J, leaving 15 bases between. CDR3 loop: CSVMAGRFSTDTQYF. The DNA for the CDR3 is TGCAGCGTTATGGCGGGCAGGTTTAGCACAGATACGCAGTATTTT.

The CDR3 nucleotides are TGTGCCTGGAGGGAAGGGGTAAGAGAAAAACTGTTTTTT. Residues: CAWREGVREKLFF. J is TRBJ1-4 and V is TRBV30; D is possibly TRBD1 (5 bases). Germline-derived CDR1 and CDR2 are GTSNPN and SVGIG (reference sequence). The CDR3 runs to 13 residues. V lost 3 bases and J lost 8, with 13 bases in between. Full variable domain (rest looked up from reference TRBV30 and TRBJ1-4): SQTIHQWPATLVQPVGSPLSLECTVEGTSNPNLYWYRQAAGRGLQLLFYSVGIGQISSEVPQNLSASRPQDRQFILSSKKLLLSDSGFYLCAWREGVREKLFFGSGTQLSVL.

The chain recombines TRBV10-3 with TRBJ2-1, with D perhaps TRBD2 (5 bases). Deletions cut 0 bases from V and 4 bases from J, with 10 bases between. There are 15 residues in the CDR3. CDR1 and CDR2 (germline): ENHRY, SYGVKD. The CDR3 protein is CAISESGLAYNEQFF. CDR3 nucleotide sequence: TGTGCCATCAGTGAGTCCGGCCTAGCTTACAATGAGCAGTTCTTC.

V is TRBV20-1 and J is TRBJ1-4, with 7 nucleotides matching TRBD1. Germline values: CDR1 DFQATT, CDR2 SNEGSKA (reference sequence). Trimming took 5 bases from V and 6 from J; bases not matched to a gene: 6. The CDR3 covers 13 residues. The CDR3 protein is CSAFRQGDEKLFF. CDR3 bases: TGCAGTGCTTTTCGACAGGGTGATGAAAAACTGTTTTTT.

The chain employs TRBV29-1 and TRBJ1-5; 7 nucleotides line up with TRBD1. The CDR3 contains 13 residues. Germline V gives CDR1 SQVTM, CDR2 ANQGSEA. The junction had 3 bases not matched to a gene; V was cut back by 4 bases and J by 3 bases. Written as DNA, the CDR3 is TGCAGCGTTGGTCAGGGGGTCAATCAGCCCCAGCATTTT. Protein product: CSVGQGVNQPQHF.

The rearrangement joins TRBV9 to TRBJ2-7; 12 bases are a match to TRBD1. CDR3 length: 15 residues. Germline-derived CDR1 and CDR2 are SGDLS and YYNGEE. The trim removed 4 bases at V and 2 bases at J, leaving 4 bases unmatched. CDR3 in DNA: TGTGCCAGCAGCCCCGGGACAGGGGGCCCCTACGAGCAGTACTTC. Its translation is CASSPGTGGPYEQYF.